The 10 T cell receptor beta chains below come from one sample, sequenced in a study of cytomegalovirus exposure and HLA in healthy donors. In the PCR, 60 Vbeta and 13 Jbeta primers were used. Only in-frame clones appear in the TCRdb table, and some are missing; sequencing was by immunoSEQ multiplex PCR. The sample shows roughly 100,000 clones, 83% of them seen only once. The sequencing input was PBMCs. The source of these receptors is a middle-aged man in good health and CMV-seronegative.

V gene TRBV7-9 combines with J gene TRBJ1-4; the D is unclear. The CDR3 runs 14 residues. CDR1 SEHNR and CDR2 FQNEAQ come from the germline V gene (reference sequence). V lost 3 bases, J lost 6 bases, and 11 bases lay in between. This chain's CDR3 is CASSFSVSHEKLFF. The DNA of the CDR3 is TGTGCCAGCAGCTTTTCAGTCTCTCATGAAAAACTGTTTTTT.

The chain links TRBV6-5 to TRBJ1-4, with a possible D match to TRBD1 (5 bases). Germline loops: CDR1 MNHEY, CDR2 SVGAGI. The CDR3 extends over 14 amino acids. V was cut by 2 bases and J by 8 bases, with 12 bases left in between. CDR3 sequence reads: CASSYRAGREKLFF. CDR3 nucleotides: TGTGCCAGCAGTTACCGGGCAGGGCGAGAAAAACTGTTTTTT.

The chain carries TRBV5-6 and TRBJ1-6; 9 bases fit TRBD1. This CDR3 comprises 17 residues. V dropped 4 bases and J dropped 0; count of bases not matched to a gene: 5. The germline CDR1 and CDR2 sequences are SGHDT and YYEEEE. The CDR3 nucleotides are TGTGCCAGCAGCCGCCGGACAGGGGACTCCTATAATTCACCCCTCCACTTT. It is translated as CASSRRTGDSYNSPLHF.

DNA for the CDR3: TGTGCCAGCTCACCCGAGCAGGGGGGAGGTCAAGAGACCCAGTACTTC. This translates into CASSPEQGGGQETQYF. This chain connects TRBV18 to TRBJ2-5; perhaps TRBD1 as D (7 bases). V shed 3 bases and J shed 2 bases, with 16 bases lying between them. The germline gives CDR1 KGHSH, CDR2 LQKENI. CDR3 length equals 16 residues.

The CDR3 is CASSQEGGRGRTDTQYF. The CDR3 region has the DNA TGCGCCAGCAGCCAAGAGGGTGGCAGGGGGCGAACAGATACGCAGTATTTT. V and J are TRBV4-1 and TRBJ2-3; 8 bases match TRBD1. This CDR3 is built from 17 residues. Germline values: CDR1 MGHRA, CDR2 YSYEKL. Trimming took 0 bases from V and 3 from J; bases not matched to a gene: 8.

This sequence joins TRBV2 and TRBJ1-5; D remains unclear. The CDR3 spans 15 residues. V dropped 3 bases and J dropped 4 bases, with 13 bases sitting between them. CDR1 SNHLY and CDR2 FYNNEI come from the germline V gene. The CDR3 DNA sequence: TGTGCCAGCAGTGATCTCCTCTCCGGTAATCAGCCCCAGCATTTT. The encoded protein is CASSDLLSGNQPQHF.

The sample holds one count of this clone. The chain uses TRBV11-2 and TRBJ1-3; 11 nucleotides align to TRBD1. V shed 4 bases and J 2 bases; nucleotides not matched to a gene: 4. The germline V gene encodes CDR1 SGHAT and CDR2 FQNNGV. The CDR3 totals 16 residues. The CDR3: CASSSRTGGTGNTIYF. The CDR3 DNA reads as TGTGCCAGCAGCTCAAGGACAGGGGGCACTGGAAACACCATATATTTT.

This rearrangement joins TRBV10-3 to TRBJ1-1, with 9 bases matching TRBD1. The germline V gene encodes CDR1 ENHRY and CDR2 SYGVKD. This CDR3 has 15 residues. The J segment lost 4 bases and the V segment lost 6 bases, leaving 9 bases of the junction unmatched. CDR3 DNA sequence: TGTGCCATCAGGGGGGGACAGGGTTCGGGCACTGAAGCTTTCTTT. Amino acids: CAIRGGQGSGTEAFF.

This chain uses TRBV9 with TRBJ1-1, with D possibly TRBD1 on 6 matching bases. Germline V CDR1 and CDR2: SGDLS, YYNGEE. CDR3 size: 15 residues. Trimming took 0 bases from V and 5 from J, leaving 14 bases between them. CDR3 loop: CASSVDWGRGTEAFF. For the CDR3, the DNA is TGTGCCAGCAGCGTAGATTGGGGGCGAGGAACTGAAGCTTTCTTT. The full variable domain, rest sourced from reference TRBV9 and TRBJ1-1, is DSGVTQTPKHLITATGQRVTLRCSPRSGDLSVYWYQQSLDQGLQFLIQYYNGEERAKGNILERFSAQQFPDLHSELNLSSLELGDSALYFCASSVDWGRGTEAFFGQGTRLTVV.

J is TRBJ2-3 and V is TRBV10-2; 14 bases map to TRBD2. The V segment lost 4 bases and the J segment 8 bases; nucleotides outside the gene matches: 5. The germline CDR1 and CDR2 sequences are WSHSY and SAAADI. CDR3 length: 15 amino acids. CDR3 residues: CASSGSGTSGGTQYF. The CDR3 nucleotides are TGCGCCAGCAGTGGATCCGGGACTAGCGGGGGTACGCAGTATTTT.